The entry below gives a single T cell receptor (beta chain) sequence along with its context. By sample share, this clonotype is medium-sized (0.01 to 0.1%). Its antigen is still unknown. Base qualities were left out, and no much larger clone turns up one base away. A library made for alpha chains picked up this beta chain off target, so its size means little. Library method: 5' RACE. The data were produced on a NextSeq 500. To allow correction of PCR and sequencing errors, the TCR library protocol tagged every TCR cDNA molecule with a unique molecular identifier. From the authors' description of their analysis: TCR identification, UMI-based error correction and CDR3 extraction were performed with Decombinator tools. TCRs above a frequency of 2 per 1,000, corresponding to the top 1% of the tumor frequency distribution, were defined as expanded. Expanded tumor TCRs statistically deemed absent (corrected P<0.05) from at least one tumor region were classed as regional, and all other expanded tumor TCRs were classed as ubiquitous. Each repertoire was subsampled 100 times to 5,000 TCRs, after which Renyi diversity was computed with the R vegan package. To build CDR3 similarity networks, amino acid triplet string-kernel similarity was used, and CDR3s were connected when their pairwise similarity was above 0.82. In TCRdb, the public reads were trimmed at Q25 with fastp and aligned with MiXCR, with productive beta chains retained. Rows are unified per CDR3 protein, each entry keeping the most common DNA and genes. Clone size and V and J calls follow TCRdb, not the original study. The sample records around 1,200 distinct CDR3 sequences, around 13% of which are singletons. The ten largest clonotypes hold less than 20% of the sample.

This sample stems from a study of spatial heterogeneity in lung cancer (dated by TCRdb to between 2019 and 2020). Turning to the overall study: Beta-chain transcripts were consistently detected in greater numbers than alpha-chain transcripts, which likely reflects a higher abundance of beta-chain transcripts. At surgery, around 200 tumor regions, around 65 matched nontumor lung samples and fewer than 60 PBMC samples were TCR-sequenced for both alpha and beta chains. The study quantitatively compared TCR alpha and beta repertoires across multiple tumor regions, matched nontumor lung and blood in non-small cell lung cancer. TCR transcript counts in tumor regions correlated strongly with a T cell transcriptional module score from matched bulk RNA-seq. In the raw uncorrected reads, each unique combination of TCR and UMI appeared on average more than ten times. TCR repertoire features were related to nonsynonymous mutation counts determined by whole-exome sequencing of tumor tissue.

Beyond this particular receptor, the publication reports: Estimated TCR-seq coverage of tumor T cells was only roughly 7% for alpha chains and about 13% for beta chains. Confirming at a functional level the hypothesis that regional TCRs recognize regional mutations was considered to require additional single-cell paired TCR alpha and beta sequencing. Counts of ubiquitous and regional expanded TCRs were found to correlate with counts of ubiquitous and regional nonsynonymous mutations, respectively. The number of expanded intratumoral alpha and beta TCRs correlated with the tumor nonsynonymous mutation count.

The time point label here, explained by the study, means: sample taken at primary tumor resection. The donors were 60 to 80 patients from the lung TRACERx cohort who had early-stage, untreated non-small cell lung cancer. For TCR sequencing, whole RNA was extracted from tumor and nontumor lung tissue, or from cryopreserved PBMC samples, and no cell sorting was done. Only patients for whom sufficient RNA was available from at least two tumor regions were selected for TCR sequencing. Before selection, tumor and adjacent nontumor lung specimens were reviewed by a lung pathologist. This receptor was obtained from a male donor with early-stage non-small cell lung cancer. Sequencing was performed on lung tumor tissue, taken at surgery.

The bases are TGCGCCAGCAGCACTTTACTCTTGGGGACAGCCTCATTCCACTCTTATGGCTACACCTTC. This codes for CASSTLLLGTASFHSYGYTF. The V gene is TRBV5-1 and the J gene is TRBJ1-2; 7 nucleotides in the junction match TRBD1. Per the germline V gene, SGHRS is the CDR1 and YFSETQ is the CDR2. Clipping removes 4 bases from V and 5 bases from J, with 26 as the unmatched junction base count. The CDR3 contains 20 residues, cysteine and phenylalanine counted. The entry retains the CDR3 DNA only, 60 bases that are in frame from base 1.